Shown below are 25 T cell receptor beta chains from a single sample sequenced in a study of radiotherapy plus CTLA-4 blockade in lung cancer. Sequencing used immunoSEQ multiplex PCR; TCRdb keeps in-frame clones, though not all of them. The sample contains roughly 120,000 clones, 78% of which appear only once. Specimen: peripheral blood, collected from a patient treated with radiotherapy plus ipilimumab. Every receptor here comes from a human donor with non-small cell lung cancer who had a partial response to radiotherapy plus ipilimumab.

This clone came up many times. CDR3 DNA: TGTGCCAGCAGCTTAGTTCAGGGGGGAAACACCATATATTTT. Translation: CASSLVQGGNTIYF. The rearrangement links TRBV7-8 to TRBJ1-3, with a possible D match to TRBD1 (6 bases). The V end was cut by 1 base, the J end by 4 bases, with 8 bases between. Germline CDR1 reads SGHVS; CDR2 reads FQNEAQ. The CDR3 consists of 14 residues.

This clone occurred once. This chain links TRBV15 with TRBJ2-6; D not resolved. The CDR3 extends over 18 amino acids. V dropped 1 base and J dropped 0 bases, with 13 bases sitting between them. Germline V gives CDR1 LNHNV, CDR2 YYDKDF (reference sequence). The CDR3 coding sequence is TGTGCCACCAGCAGAGGTGGCGGCCCGAGCTCTGGGGCCAACGTCCTGACTTTC. As protein: CATSRGGGPSSGANVLTF.

This clone has only a few counts. Other nucleotide sequences in the sample specify the same CDR3. J is TRBJ2-2 and V is TRBV6-1; 7 positions match TRBD1. CDR1 and CDR2 from the germline V gene are MNHNS and SASEGT. J was trimmed by 1 base and V by 8 bases; bases with no gene match: 7. This CDR3 is 15 amino acids long. CDR3: CASGRTGVNTGELFF. The CDR3 DNA follows: TGTGCCAGCGGCCGGACAGGCGTGAACACCGGGGAGCTGTTTTTT.

The V call is TRBV28, the J call TRBJ2-7; TRBD1 agrees at 7 bases. Germline assignment: CDR1 MDHEN and CDR2 SYDVKM. The V and J ends lost 5 bases and 3 bases, in that order; junction bases with no gene match: 4. CDR3 length equals 13 residues. The CDR3: CASSTQGVYEQYV. The DNA of the CDR3 is TGTGCCAGCAGTACGCAGGGGGTCTACGAGCAGTACGTC.

The CDR3 sequence is CASSVELSGGGTQYF. Here the CDR3 DNA reads TGTGCCAGCAGTGTGGAGCTGAGCGGGGGGGGGACCCAGTACTTC. The rearrangement uses TRBV6-1 and TRBJ2-5; 10 nucleotides match TRBD2. This CDR3 is 15 amino acids long. Germline CDR1 and CDR2: MNHNS and SASEGT. The V segment lost 4 bases and the J segment 7 bases; nucleotides outside the gene matches: 9.

This sequence joins TRBV27 and TRBJ1-4; the D gene is possibly TRBD1 (6 bases). The CDR3 is 15 amino acids. V dropped 6 bases and J dropped 5 bases, with 16 bases sitting between them. CDR1 is MNHEY and CDR2 is SMNVEV in the germline V gene (reference sequence). CDR3 loop: CASRTGSRANEKLFF. The CDR3 DNA follows: TGTGCCAGCAGGACAGGTTCGCGGGCGAATGAAAAACTGTTTTTT.

J is TRBJ2-3 and V is TRBV28, with D tentatively TRBD2 (5 bases). Germline loops: CDR1 MDHEN, CDR2 SYDVKM. V was shortened by 3 bases and J by 6 bases, with 16 bases between the two germline ends. This CDR3 contains 15 residues. CDR3 coding DNA: TGTGCCAGCAGTTTGGTTTCCCTACTAGGGGATACGCAGTATTTT. This gives the protein CASSLVSLLGDTQYF.

This chain links TRBV19 with TRBJ1-3; D gene unclear. Germline values: CDR1 LNHDA, CDR2 SQIVND (reference sequence). There are 16 residues in the CDR3. The ends were cut back, 5 bases at V and 1 base at J, with 15 bases in the middle. The CDR3 sequence: CASSGGRLISGNTIYF. CDR3 nucleotides: TGTGCCAGTAGTGGCGGGCGGCTAATATCTGGAAACACCATATATTTT.

Only a few counts were recorded for this clone. The chain combines TRBV7-3 with TRBJ2-2; 11 bases match TRBD1. The CDR3 is 13 amino acids. After removal of 6 bases from V and 15 bases from J, the junction contained 9 bases not matched to a gene. Germline V lookup: CDR1 SGHTA, CDR2 FQGTGA. The CDR3 DNA reads as TGTGCCAGCAGTTTCCCCGGGACAGGGGGTTTGTTTTTT. Translation gives CASSFPGTGGLFF.

The chain couples TRBV29-1 to TRBJ2-3, with D possibly matching TRBD2 (5 bases). CDR1 and CDR2 from the germline V gene are SQVTM and ANQGSEA. The V end lost 7 bases, the J end lost 8 bases, and 16 bases lay between the germline ends. The CDR3 is 12 residues long. CDR3 sequence reads: CSGLSGLATQYF. CDR3 DNA: TGCAGCGGCCTCTCTGGGCTAGCTACGCAGTATTTT.

This clone was recorded a few times. The genes are TRBV7-9 and TRBJ1-2, with D unclear. Trimming took off 5 bases at V and 7 bases at J, with 17 bases between the two ends. The CDR3 consists of 14 residues. Germline values: CDR1 SEHNR, CDR2 FQNEAQ (reference sequence). The CDR3 DNA follows: TGTGCCAGCAGCCCTCCGGGTCCCACGGGTGGCTACACCTTC. It is translated as CASSPPGPTGGYTF.

In its sample, this clone was seen a few times. The chain combines TRBV11-2 with TRBJ2-5; 10 bases agree with TRBD1. The V gene end was trimmed by 3 bases and the J gene end by 6 bases; junction bases not matched to a gene: 7. The CDR3 is made up of 15 amino acids. In germline, CDR1 is SGHAT, CDR2 FQNNGV. CDR3 DNA sequence: TGTGCCAGCAGCTTCGACCGGGACAGGGGTAAGACCCAGTACTTC. As protein: CASSFDRDRGKTQYF. Looking up the rest from reference TRBV11-2 and TRBJ2-5 gives the full variable domain: EAGVAQSPRYKIIEKRQSVAFWCNPISGHATLYWYQQILGQGPKLLIQFQNNGVVDDSQLPKDRFSAERLKGVDSTLKIQPAKLEDSAVYLCASSFDRDRGKTQYFGPGTRLLVL.

This sequence joins TRBV19 and TRBJ1-1; 10 bases agree with TRBD1. Germline CDR1 is LNHDA and CDR2 is SQIVND (reference sequence). Germline trimming cut 5 bases from V and 4 bases from J; bases unmatched to any gene: 10. The CDR3 has 16 residues. CDR3 DNA: TGTGCCAGTAGTTCGCGGCTGGGACAGGGGTCCACTGAAGCTTTCTTT. Its protein is CASSSRLGQGSTEAFF. Full variable domain (rest looked up from reference TRBV19 and TRBJ1-1): DGGITQSPKYLFRKEGQNVTLSCEQNLNHDAMYWYRQDPGQGLRLIYYSQIVNDFQKGDIAEGYSVSREKKESFPLTVTSAQKNPTAFYLCASSSRLGQGSTEAFFGQGTRLTVV.

The rearrangement links TRBV4-2 to TRBJ2-7; D uncertain. The CDR3 is 16 amino acids. CDR1 is LGHNA and CDR2 is YNFKEQ in the germline V gene. Trimming shortened V by 0 bases and J by 0 bases, and 12 bases separated the two germline ends. CDR3 protein: CASSQDLAVSSYEQYF. The CDR3 DNA reads as TGTGCCAGCAGCCAAGATTTGGCGGTGAGCTCCTACGAGCAGTACTTC.

This clone has just a few counts. This rearrangement joins TRBV28 to TRBJ1-5, with D possibly matching TRBD1 (6 bases). CDR1 MDHEN and CDR2 SYDVKM come from the germline V gene. V shed 3 bases and J shed 3 bases, with 18 bases lying between them. The CDR3 length is 17 residues. The CDR3 spells CASSFHPGRDNNQPQHF. As DNA, the CDR3 is TGTGCCAGCAGTTTTCACCCAGGAAGGGACAACAATCAGCCCCAGCATTTT.

This clone was counted a single time. This sequence joins TRBV30 and TRBJ2-3; D unresolved. The CDR3 is 12 residues long. Trimming took off 5 bases at V and 4 bases at J, with 10 bases between the two ends. Germline V lookup: CDR1 GTSNPN, CDR2 SVGIG (reference sequence). Here the CDR3 reads CAWEPLSDTQYF. CDR3 DNA: TGTGCCTGGGAGCCCCTATCAGATACGCAGTATTTT.

The chain couples TRBV10-2 to TRBJ2-1; 8 bases align to TRBD2. The ends lost 0 bases at V and 0 bases at J; junction bases unmatched: 7. The CDR3 runs to 18 residues. Per germline, CDR1 WSHSY and CDR2 SAAADI. The CDR3 loop is CASSESKGRGASYNEQFF. The CDR3, as DNA: TGCGCCAGCAGTGAGTCGAAAGGGCGGGGGGCCTCCTACAATGAGCAGTTCTTC.

The CDR3 loop reads CASSFTGETEAFF. The CDR3 DNA reads TGTGCCAGCAGTTTTACAGGGGAAACTGAAGCTTTCTTT. V usage is TRBV7-6 and J usage is TRBJ1-1, with TRBD1 identical over 7 bases. Germline-derived CDR1 and CDR2 are SGHVS and FNYEAQ. V gave up 6 bases and J gave up 5 bases; unmatched junction bases: 6. This CDR3 spans 13 amino acids.

The chain links TRBV4-1 to TRBJ2-7; TRBD1 matches 12 bases. This CDR3 is 17 amino acids long. Losses at the gene ends were 3 bases for V and 4 bases for J; bases not matched to a gene: 10. Per the germline V gene, CDR1 is MGHRA and CDR2 is YSYEKL. The CDR3 loop is CASSQRPPGQGAYEQYF. The CDR3 DNA reads TGCGCCAGCAGCCAGCGGCCCCCGGGACAGGGGGCATACGAGCAGTACTTC.

V usage is TRBV19 and J usage is TRBJ1-1, with a tentative D call TRBD1 (6 bases). Germline V gene sequence: CDR1 LNHDA, CDR2 SQIVND (reference sequence). The V and J ends lost 4 bases and 0 bases respectively, with 12 bases between them. The CDR3 is 15 amino acids. This CDR3 is CASSRGRLMNTEAFF. CDR3 in DNA: TGTGCCAGTAGTAGGGGGCGATTGATGAACACTGAAGCTTTCTTT. The full variable domain, rest sourced from reference TRBV19 and TRBJ1-1, is DGGITQSPKYLFRKEGQNVTLSCEQNLNHDAMYWYRQDPGQGLRLIYYSQIVNDFQKGDIAEGYSVSREKKESFPLTVTSAQKNPTAFYLCASSRGRLMNTEAFFGQGTRLTVV.

The chain couples TRBV19 to TRBJ1-1; TRBD1 might be the D (6 bases). This CDR3 has 14 amino acids. Germline V gene data show CDR1 as LNHDA and CDR2 as SQIVND (reference sequence). Trimming removed 1 base at V and 7 bases at J, with 13 bases between. The CDR3 is CASSIGDTLGEAFF. CDR3 DNA: TGTGCCAGTAGTATAGGGGACACCCTGGGTGAAGCTTTCTTT.

The rearrangement links TRBV2 to TRBJ1-4; 9 nucleotides agree with TRBD1. The CDR3 consists of 16 residues. Germline V gene lookup returns CDR1 SNHLY and CDR2 FYNNEI. V was pared by 6 bases and J by 7 bases, with 12 bases of the junction left unmatched. Here the CDR3 reads CASRALRPGQGEKLFF. The CDR3 bases are TGTGCCAGCAGGGCCCTCCGACCGGGACAGGGTGAAAAACTGTTTTTT.

This chain links TRBV5-1 with TRBJ2-2; the match to TRBD2 covers 8 bases. Germline loops: CDR1 SGHRS, CDR2 YFSETQ. The CDR3 has 16 amino acids. The V segment lost 4 bases and the J segment 4 bases; nucleotides outside the gene matches: 9. The CDR3 bases are TGCGCCAGCAGCCTCTTGCCAGCGGGAGCCACCGGGGAGCTGTTTTTT. Translating gives CASSLLPAGATGELFF.

This clone was observed a few times. The genes are TRBV7-3 and TRBJ2-3; TRBD2 agrees at 8 bases. V shed 5 bases and J 6 bases; nucleotides not matched to a gene: 10. Germline values: CDR1 SGHTA, CDR2 FQGTGA. The CDR3 spans 15 residues. CDR3 loop: CASSLQSGRSDTQYF. DNA for the CDR3: TGTGCCAGCAGCCTACAGAGCGGGAGATCGGATACGCAGTATTTT.

The gene calls are TRBV6-1 and TRBJ2-2; 7 nucleotides align to TRBD2. The CDR3 spans 13 residues. Germline V gene lookup returns CDR1 MNHNS and CDR2 SASEGT. J gave up 6 bases and V 6 bases, and 4 bases lay outside the gene matches. The CDR3 protein is CASSVSGAGELFF. The CDR3 DNA is TGTGCCAGCAGCGTGAGCGGGGCCGGGGAGCTGTTTTTT.